Listed below are T cell receptor beta chains from one sample, sequenced in a study of blood T cells in healthy people across ages. TCRdb passed the 5' RACE reads through MiXCR, listing each CDR3 protein once. The data hold around 700,000 distinct CDR3 sequences, with 20% to 25% observed a single time. This sample also belongs to another study, concerning T cells of mothers and their children.

The sequencing input was blood. The origin of the receptors is a boy under 18 in good health. Each CDR3 is given with its conserved first and last residue. D genes are given only for firm matches. The size entry is marked missing in some rows and otherwise reads once, few, many or a size class.

TRBJ1-4 TRBV7-9 15 - few CASSRVTDSSEKLFF TGTGCCAGCAGCCGCGTGACAGACAGTAGTGAAAAACTGTTTTTT
TRBJ1-5 TRBV7-2 16 - few CASSSHGGASNQPQHF TGTGCCAGCAGCTCCCATGGGGGGGCTAGCAATCAGCCCCAGCATTTT
TRBJ2-1 TRBV5-1 16 TRBD2 - CASRSTGLAGAGEQFF TGCGCCAGCAGGTCAACTGGACTAGCGGGAGCGGGTGAGCAGTTCTTC
TRBJ2-5 TRBV27 15 - few CASSHLKTDQETQYF TGTGCCAGCTCCCACCTGAAGACAGACCAAGAGACCCAGTACTTC
TRBJ2-3 TRBV2 15 - few CASKLQAASTDTQYF TGTGCCAGCAAATTACAAGCGGCTAGCACAGATACGCAGTATTTT
TRBJ2-1 TRBV6-5 15 - few CASTLGGSSYNEQFF TGTGCCAGCACCCTAGGGGGTAGCTCCTACAATGAGCAGTTCTTC
TRBJ1-1 TRBV11-2 15 TRBD1 few CASSAQGQINTEAFF TGTGCCAGCAGCGCACAGGGACAGATTAACACTGAAGCTTTCTTT
TRBJ2-5 TRBV12-3/TRBV12-4 13 - many CASSPREGETQYF TGTGCCAGCAGCCCCAGGGAAGGGGAGACCCAGTACTTC
TRBJ1-2 TRBV2 18 TRBD1 few CASSEIGTGAPINYGYTF TGTGCCAGCAGCGAAATAGGGACAGGGGCCCCTATCAACTATGGCTACACCTTC
TRBJ1-2 TRBV7-8 13 - - CASSLLAVYGYTF TGTGCCAGCAGCTTATTGGCGGTTTATGGCTACACCTTC
TRBJ2-1 TRBV5-1 15 - few CASSLGLSPYNEQFF TGCGCCAGCAGCTTGGGATTGTCCCCATACAATGAGCAGTTCTTC
TRBJ2-7 TRBV6-6 12 - - CASSGVHYEQYF TGTGCCAGCAGCGGGGTCCACTACGAGCAGTACTTC
TRBJ2-1 TRBV28 16 - - CASRSSGLLSYNEQFF TGTGCCAGCCGGAGTAGCGGCCTACTCTCCTACAATGAGCAGTTCTTC
TRBJ1-2 TRBV29-1 14 - few CSVDSGWTNYGYTF TGCAGCGTTGATTCCGGGTGGACTAACTATGGCTACACCTTC
TRBJ2-1 TRBV6-2/TRBV6-3 12 - - CASSYSIIEQFF TGTGCCAGCAGTTACTCGATTATTGAGCAGTTCTTC
TRBJ2-2 TRBV7-9 15 - few CASRSSGEATGELFF TGTGCCAGCAGGTCATCTGGAGAAGCCACCGGGGAGCTGTTTTTT
TRBJ2-3 TRBV3-1 12 - many CASSQDRNTQYF TGTGCCAGCAGCCAAGATAGAAATACGCAGTATTTT
TRBJ2-1 TRBV21-1 15 - few CASSKWAGKGNEQFF TGTGCCAGCAGCAAATGGGCAGGAAAAGGTAATGAGCAGTTCTTC
TRBJ2-5 TRBV28 15 TRBD1 few CATELDRGLGETQYF TGTGCCACCGAACTGGACAGGGGGCTTGGGGAGACCCAGTACTTC
TRBJ1-5 TRBV18 16 - - CASSPFGGGSNQPQHF TGTGCCAGCTCACCATTTGGCGGGGGCTCGAATCAGCCCCAGCATTTT
TRBJ2-1 TRBV7-2 12 - - CASSTQGGEQFF TGTGCCAGCAGCACCCAGGGCGGCGAGCAGTTCTTC
TRBJ1-1 TRBV12-3/TRBV12-4 11 - - CASSIDNEAFF TGTGCCAGCAGTATCGACAATGAAGCTTTCTTT